The T cell receptor (beta chain) under discussion was sequenced for a study of T-cell memory formation after mild COVID-19. Study-wide points: Contracting CD8+ clones were enriched in EMRA, CD4+ mainly in CM and EM. CD4/CD8 balance characterized clones contracting day 15 to 85, and CD4+ skew characterized later expanders.

Via MiXCR, TCRdb re-called the 5' RACE reads, giving one row per CDR3 protein. The sample lists roughly 400,000 distinct CDR3 sequences, approximately 25% occurring once. This clonotype was detected only a few times. What it binds is not known. The germline CDR1 and CDR2 sequences are MNHNY and SVGAGI (reference sequence). V was clipped by 5 bases and J by 3 bases; unmatched bases: 7. The CDR3 totals 15 residues. The V and J genes are TRBV6-6 and TRBJ2-7; 10 nucleotides agree with TRBD1. This receptor was taken from an adult woman who had mild COVID-19 (a few samples of this study predate the infection). Cell type and time point are not known. Sequenced input: PBMCs or a T cell subset sorted from them (not recorded which). As DNA, the CDR3 is TGTGCCAGCAGTCATCCCGGGACAGGGGACTACGAGCAGTACTTC. Translating it yields CASSHPGTGDYEQYF.